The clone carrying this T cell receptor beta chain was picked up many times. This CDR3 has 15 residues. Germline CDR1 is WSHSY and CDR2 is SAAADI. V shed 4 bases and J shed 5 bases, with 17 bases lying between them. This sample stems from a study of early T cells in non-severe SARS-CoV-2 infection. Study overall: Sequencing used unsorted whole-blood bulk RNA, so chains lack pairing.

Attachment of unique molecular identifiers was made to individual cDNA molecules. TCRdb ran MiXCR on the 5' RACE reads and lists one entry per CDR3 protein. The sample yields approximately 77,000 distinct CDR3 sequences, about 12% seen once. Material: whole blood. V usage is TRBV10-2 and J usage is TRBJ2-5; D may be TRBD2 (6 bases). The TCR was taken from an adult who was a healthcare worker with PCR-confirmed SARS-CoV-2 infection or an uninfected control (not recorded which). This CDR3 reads CASSGLSAGSETQYF. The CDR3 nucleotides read TGCGCCAGCAGTGGGTTGTCTGCCGGGAGCGAGACCCAGTACTTC.